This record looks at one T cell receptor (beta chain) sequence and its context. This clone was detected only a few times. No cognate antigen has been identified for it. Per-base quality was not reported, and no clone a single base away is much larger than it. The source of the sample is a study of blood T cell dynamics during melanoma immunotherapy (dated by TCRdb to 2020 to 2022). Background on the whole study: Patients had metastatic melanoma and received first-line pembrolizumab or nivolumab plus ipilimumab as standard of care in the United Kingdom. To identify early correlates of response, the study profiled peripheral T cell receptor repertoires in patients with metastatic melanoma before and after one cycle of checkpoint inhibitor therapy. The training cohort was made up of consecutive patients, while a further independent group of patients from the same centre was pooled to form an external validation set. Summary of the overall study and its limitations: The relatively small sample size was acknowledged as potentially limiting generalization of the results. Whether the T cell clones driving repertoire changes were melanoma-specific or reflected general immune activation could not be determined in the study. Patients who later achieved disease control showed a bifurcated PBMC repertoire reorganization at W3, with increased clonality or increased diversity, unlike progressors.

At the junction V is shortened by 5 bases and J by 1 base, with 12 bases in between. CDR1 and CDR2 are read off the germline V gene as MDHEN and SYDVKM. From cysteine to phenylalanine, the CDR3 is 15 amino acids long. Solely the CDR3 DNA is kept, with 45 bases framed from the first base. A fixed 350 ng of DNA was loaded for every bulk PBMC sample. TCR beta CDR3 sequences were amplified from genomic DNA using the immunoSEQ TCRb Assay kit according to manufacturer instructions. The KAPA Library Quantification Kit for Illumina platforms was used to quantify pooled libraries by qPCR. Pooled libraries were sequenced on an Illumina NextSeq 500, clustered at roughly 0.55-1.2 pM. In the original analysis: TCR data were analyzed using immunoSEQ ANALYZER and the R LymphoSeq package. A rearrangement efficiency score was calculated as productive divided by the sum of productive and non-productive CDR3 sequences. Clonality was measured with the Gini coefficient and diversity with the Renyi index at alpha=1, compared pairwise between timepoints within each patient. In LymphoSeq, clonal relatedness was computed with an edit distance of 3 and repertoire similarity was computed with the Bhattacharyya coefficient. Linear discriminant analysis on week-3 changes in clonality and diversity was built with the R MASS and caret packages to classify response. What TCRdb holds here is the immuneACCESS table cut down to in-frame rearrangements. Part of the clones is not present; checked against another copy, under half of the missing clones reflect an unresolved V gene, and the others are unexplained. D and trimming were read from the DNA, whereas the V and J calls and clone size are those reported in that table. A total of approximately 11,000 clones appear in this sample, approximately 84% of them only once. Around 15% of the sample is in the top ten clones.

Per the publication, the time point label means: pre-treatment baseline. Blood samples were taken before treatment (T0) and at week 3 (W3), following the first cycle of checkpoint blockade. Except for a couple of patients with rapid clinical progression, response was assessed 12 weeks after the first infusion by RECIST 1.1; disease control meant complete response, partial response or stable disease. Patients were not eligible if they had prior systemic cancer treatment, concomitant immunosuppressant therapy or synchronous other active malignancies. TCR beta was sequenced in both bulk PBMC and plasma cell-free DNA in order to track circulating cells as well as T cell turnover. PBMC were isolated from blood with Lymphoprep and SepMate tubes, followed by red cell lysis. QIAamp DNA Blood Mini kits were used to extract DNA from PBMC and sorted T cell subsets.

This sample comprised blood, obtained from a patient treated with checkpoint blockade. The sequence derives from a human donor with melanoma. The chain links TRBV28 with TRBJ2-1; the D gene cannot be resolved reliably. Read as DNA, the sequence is TGTGCCAGCAGTGCCAGCGAAACTTCCTACAATGAGCAGTTCTTC. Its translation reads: CASSASETSYNEQFF. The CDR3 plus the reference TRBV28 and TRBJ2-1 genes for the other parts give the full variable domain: DVKVTQSSRYLVKRTGEKVFLECVQDMDHENMFWYRQDPGLGLRLIYFSYDVKMKEKGDIPEGYSVSREKKERFSLILESASTNQTSMYLCASSASETSYNEQFFGPGTRLTVL.